The sequence of this TCR beta chain was determined in a study of shared T cell receptors in the human thymus. The method was immunoSEQ multiplex PCR; TCRdb's version includes in-frame clones alone and lacks a portion of them. The sample gives some 660,000 clones, about 90% of which show up once; 0.0094% is in the top ten. The CDR3 extends over 16 amino acids. Germline assignment: CDR1 SGHRS and CDR2 YFSETQ. V lost 1 base to trimming and J lost 9 bases; unmatched junction nucleotides: 14. The same specimen was also included in a second study, on human thymus T cells. That study reports: Infants, healthy and Finnish, who were having corrective surgery for congenital heart defects served as donors. From resections taken during corrective heart surgery, the thymus tissue was obtained. Related research described thymic repertoires that were highly overlapping among unrelated individuals.

This clonotype was obtained from a boy less than two years old with a congenital heart defect. V and J are TRBV5-1 and TRBJ2-3; the match to TRBD2 covers 7 bases. Sequenced material: thymocytes. This CDR3 is CASSLRWGGPSSTQYF. The CDR3 nucleotides are TGCGCCAGCAGCTTGAGATGGGGAGGGCCATCGAGCACGCAGTATTTT.